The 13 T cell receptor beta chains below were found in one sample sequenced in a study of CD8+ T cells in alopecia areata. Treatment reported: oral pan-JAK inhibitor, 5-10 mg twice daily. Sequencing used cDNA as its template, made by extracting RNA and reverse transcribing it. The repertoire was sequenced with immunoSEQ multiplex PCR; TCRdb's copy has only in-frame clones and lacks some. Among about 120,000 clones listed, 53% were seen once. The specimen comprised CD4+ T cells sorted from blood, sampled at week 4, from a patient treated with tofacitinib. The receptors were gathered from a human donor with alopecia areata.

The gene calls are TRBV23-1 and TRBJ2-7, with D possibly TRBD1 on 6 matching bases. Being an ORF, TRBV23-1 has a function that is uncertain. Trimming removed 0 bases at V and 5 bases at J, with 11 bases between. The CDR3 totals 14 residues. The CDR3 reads CASSQSGRGNEQYF. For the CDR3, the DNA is TGCGCCAGCAGTCAATCGGGCAGGGGAAACGAGCAGTACTTC.

CDR3 loop: CASSPRTGTYEQYF. CDR3 sequence (DNA): TGTGCCAGCAGCCCTCGGACAGGGACCTACGAGCAGTACTTC. The rearrangement uses TRBV13 and TRBJ2-5; 8 positions match TRBD1. The assigned J gene may be wrong: the sequence end matches TRBJ2-7 better. Germline V gives CDR1 PRHDT, CDR2 FYEKMQ (reference sequence). The CDR3 is 14 residues long.

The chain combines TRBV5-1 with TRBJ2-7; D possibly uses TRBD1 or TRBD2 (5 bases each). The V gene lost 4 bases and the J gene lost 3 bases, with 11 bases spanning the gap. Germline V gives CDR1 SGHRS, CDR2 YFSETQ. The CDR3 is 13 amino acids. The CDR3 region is CASSPWDDYEQYF. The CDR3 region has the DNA TGCGCCAGCAGCCCCTGGGACGACTACGAGCAGTACTTC.

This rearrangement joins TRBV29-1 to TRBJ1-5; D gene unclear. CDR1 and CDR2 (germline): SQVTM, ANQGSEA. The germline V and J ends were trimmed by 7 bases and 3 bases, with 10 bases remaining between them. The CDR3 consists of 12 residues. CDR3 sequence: CSARVTNQPQHF. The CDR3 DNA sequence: TGCAGCGCCCGGGTTACCAATCAGCCCCAGCATTTT.

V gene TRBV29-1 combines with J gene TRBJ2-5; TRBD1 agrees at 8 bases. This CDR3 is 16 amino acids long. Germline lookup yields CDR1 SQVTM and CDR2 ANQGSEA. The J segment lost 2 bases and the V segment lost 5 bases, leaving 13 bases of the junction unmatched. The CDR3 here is CSVYRTGISAQETQYF. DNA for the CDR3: TGCAGCGTTTATCGGACAGGGATCAGCGCGCAAGAGACCCAGTACTTC.

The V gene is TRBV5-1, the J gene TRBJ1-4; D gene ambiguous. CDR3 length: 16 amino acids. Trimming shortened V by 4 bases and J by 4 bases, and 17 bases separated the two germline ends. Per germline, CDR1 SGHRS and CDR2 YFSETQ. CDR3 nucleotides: TGCGCCAGCAGCCCGGGCGATCGTCGGAGTAATGAAAAACTGTTTTTT. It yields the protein CASSPGDRRSNEKLFF.

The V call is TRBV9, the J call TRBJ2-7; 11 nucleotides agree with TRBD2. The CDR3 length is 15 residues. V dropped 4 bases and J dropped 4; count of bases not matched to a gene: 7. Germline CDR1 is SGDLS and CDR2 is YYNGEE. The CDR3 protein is CASSPAGTSGYEQYF. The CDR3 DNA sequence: TGTGCCAGCAGCCCTGCGGGGACTAGCGGTTACGAGCAGTACTTC.

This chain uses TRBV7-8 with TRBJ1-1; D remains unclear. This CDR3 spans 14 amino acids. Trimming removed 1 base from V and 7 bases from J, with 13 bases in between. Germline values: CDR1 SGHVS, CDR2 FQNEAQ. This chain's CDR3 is CASSLEGRYGEAFF. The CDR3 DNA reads TGTGCCAGCAGCTTAGAGGGCAGGTATGGTGAAGCTTTCTTT.

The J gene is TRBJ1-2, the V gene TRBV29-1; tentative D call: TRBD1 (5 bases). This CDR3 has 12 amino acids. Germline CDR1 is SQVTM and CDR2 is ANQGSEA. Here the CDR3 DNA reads TGCAGTACCTTCGGGGGGACCTATGGCTACACCTTC. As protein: CSTFGGTYGYTF.

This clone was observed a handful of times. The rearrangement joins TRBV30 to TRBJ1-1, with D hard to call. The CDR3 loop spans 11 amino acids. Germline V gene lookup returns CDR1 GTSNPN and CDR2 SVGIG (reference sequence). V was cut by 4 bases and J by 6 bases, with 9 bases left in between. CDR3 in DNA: TGTGCCTGGAAAGCTTCTGCTGAAGCTTTCTTT. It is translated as CAWKASAEAFF.

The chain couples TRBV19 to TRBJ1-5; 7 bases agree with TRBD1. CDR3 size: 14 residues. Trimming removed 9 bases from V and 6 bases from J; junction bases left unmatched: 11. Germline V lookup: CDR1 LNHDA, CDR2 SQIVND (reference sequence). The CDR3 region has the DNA TGTGCCAGCCAACCAGGACAGGATAGTCAGCCCCAGCATTTT. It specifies CASQPGQDSQPQHF.

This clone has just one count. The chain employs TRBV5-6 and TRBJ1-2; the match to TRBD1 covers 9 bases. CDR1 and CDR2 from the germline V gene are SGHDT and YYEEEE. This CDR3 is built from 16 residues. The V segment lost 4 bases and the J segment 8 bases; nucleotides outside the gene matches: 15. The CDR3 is CASSRRDGQGRGGYTF. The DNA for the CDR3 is TGTGCCAGCAGCCGACGCGATGGACAGGGGCGAGGAGGCTACACCTTC.

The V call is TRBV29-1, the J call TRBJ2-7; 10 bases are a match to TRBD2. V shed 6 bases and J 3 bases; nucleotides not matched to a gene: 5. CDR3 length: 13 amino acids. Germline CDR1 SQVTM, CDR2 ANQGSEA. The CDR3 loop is CSVRGLASYEQYF. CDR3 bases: TGCAGCGTAAGGGGACTAGCGAGCTACGAGCAGTACTTC.